Described below is a single T cell receptor beta chain sequence and its context. These data are taken from a study of HIV-infected patients and healthy controls. This CDR3 has 14 amino acids. Germline CDR1 is SEHNR and CDR2 is FQNEAQ (reference sequence). The V and J ends lost 1 base and 4 bases respectively, with 10 bases between them. TCRdb recomputed calls from the 5' RACE reads with MiXCR, one row per CDR3 protein. The repertoire holds 70,000 or so distinct CDR3 sequences, with about a sixth as singletons. The chain is built from TRBV7-9 and TRBJ1-1; D perhaps matches TRBD1 (6 bases). Sequenced sample: CD4+ T cells from blood. The clonotype comes from a human donor in good health. The chain's CDR3 is CASSLDPGATEAFF. CDR3 in DNA: TGTGCCAGCAGCTTAGACCCGGGGGCCACTGAAGCTTTCTTT. Together with reference TRBV7-9 and TRBJ1-1, the CDR3 gives the full variable domain: DTGVSQNPRHKITKRGQNVTFRCDPISEHNRLYWYRQTLGQGPEFLTYFQNEAQLEKSRLLSDRFSAERPKGSFSTLEIQRTEQGDSAMYLCASSLDPGATEAFFGQGTRLTVV.